This entry features one TCR beta chain sequence. This receptor's antigen is unknown. No per-base quality is available; no much larger clone lies one base away. The data were obtained in a study of graft-versus-host responses after intestinal transplantation listed by TCRdb under 2021. About the full investigation: The transplants that recipients received were multivisceral, liver-intestinal, or isolated intestinal. Anti-thymocyte globulin induction was given to all recipients, followed by maintenance tacrolimus and steroids for two to four years. Rather than going through the commercial service, samples from a few later patients were sequenced in-house on an Illumina MiSeq and processed with MiXCR. To identify alloreactive clones, pre-transplant mixed lymphocyte reaction products were sequenced and then compared with unstimulated pre-transplant donor and recipient T cells. Donor T cell macrochimerism was defined as a peak of at least 4% donor T cells among recipient peripheral blood mononuclear cells. The cohort enrolled about two dozen intestinal transplant recipients, one of whom was a retransplant, and a few patients without pretransplant specimens were excluded. Bulk TCR-beta CDR3 sequencing was used to track graft-versus-host and host-versus-graft alloreactive T cell clones in the graft, circulation and bone marrow after intestinal transplantation.

Clipping removes 4 bases from V and 6 bases from J, with 15 as the unmatched junction base count. Per the germline V gene, MDHEN is the CDR1 and SYDVKM is the CDR2. The cysteine opens and the phenylalanine closes a CDR3 of 17 amino acids. The sequence is cut down to CDR3 DNA, 51 bases in frame from base 1. The label giving this sample's time point can be read as: cells obtained before transplantation from donor or recipient. CD3+CD4+ and CD3+CD8+ populations were FACS-sorted from unstimulated pre-transplant donor and recipient cells taken from spleen or lymph nodes. The library came from the immunoSEQ multiplex PCR assay. For most patients, genomic DNA was isolated with the Qiagen DNeasy Blood and Tissue Kit and sent frozen to Adaptive Biotechnologies for TCR sequencing. High-throughput TCR-beta CDR3 sequencing of genomic DNA from most patients was performed by Adaptive Biotechnologies. Per the original workflow: Adaptive's ImmunoSEQ software was the source of the TCR sequencing data for about 17 patients, while a few other patients were processed with MiXCR and VDJtools. To correct CD4 versus CD8 sorting errors, sequences present in both subsets at a frequency ratio below 5:1 were removed. CDR3 nucleotide sequences shared between donor and recipient were removed because their origin could not be assigned. To be classed as alloreactive, a clone needed at least 2-fold expansion over unstimulated cells and a minimum CFSE-low frequency of 0.002% (template counts) or 0.001% (read counts). Mappable clones were those detected in sequenced pre-transplant spleen, lymph node, or MLR CFSE-low populations of the donor or recipient. Cumulative frequency of alloreactive clones was calculated as a percentage of all sequences weighted by copy number. As stored in TCRdb, this immuneACCESS dataset retains in-frame rearrangements with V and J assigned. A fraction of the clones does not appear; measured against another copy, unresolved V genes explain less than half of the discrepancy, and the remainder lacks a known reason. V and J calls and clone size follow that table, whereas D and trimming were derived from the DNA. The sample data list 130,000 to 150,000 clones, and about 90% of these were observed just once. The ten largest clones add up to approximately 0.2% of the sample.

Findings and caveats that apply to the study as a whole: In patients with donor T cell macrochimerism, the allografts had high GvH to HvG T cell clonal ratios. GvH clones were detected in recipient bone marrow, and some appeared earlier in ileal mucosa or blood, consistent with an intestinal mucosal origin. Early after transplant, peak levels of circulating GvH clones were associated with declines in HvG clones. Conclusions were limited by the relatively low number and heterogeneity of intestinal transplant patients.

Sequenced material: unstimulated CD4+ T cells sorted from spleen or lymph node cells, taken before intestinal transplant. The chain couples TRBV28 to TRBJ2-1; 7 of the junction bases match TRBD1. This TCR was recovered from a human donor who received an intestinal transplant. The CDR3 corresponds to CASSSRPQKGGGNEQFF. The DNA sequence is as follows: TGTGCCAGCAGTTCCAGGCCTCAAAAAGGGGGCGGCAATGAGCAGTTCTTC.